One sample yielded the 10 T cell receptor beta chains listed below, sequenced in a study of T cell repertoires in cytomegalovirus infection. TCRdb processed the reads anew with MiXCR; each CDR3 protein has one entry. The sample yields approximately 150,000 distinct CDR3 sequences, about 6.3% seen once. The sequencing input was PBMCs. Receptor source: a human donor in good health (CMV status not recorded). Some clones in this sample may be carry-over from other donors' samples.

This clonotype was found many times. V gene TRBV6-1 combines with J gene TRBJ2-3; D ambiguous. Germline values: CDR1 MNHNS, CDR2 SASEGT. The CDR3 covers 13 residues. The ends were cut back, 1 base at V and 2 bases at J, with 4 bases in the middle. For the CDR3, the DNA is TGTGCCAGCAGTGAAGTCGTCACAGATACGCAGTATTTT. It is translated as CASSEVVTDTQYF.

This clonotype was observed at least ten times. V and J are TRBV6-2 or TRBV6-3 and TRBJ2-1, with 7 nucleotides matching TRBD1. V shed 6 bases, J shed 9 bases, and the junction held 17 bases outside the gene matches. Germline assignment: CDR1 MNHEY and CDR2 SVGEGT. The CDR3 consists of 16 residues. Written as DNA, the CDR3 is TGTGCCAGCAGCCCTATCGAATTCAGACAGGGTGGTGAGCAGTTCTTC. Its protein product is CASSPIEFRQGGEQFF.

The table lists this clonotype with many counts. The chain is built from TRBV7-2 and TRBJ2-5, with 7 nucleotides matching TRBD2. CDR1 SGHTA and CDR2 FQGNSA come from the germline V gene. With V trimmed by 8 bases and J by 1 base, 10 bases remained unmatched. CDR3 length equals 15 residues. CDR3 bases: TGTGCCAGCTCCTGGGCGGGGGTGAGCCAAGAGACCCAGTACTTC. Encoded protein: CASSWAGVSQETQYF.

This clonotype occurred many times. The rearrangement joins TRBV6-2 or TRBV6-3 to TRBJ1-1; D unresolved. Trimming cost V 2 bases and J 6 bases, with 7 bases left between them. The CDR3 runs 12 residues. Germline CDR1 MNHEY, CDR2 SVGEGT. The CDR3 DNA reads as TGTGCCAGCAGTTACGGTGGGGCTGAAGCTTTCTTT. It translates to CASSYGGAEAFF.

This clonotype was seen repeatedly, ten times or more. The rearrangement uses TRBV29-1 and TRBJ2-5; a weak D match, TRBD2 (6 bases). The CDR3 totals 15 residues. In germline, CDR1 is SQVTM, CDR2 ANQGSEA. Between the trimmed V and J ends, which lost 5 bases and 0 bases, there was a span of 16 bases. DNA for the CDR3: TGCAGCGTTTCCCGGGGAGGAATGTACCAAGAGACCCAGTACTTC. This translates into CSVSRGGMYQETQYF.

This clonotype has a count of ten or more. The chain uses TRBV4-2 and TRBJ2-7; 11 bases line up with TRBD2. CDR1 and CDR2 from the germline V gene are LGHNA and YNFKEQ. This CDR3 is built from 16 residues. The J segment lost 4 bases and the V segment lost 0 bases, leaving 5 bases of the junction unmatched. CDR3 residues: CASSQDLTSGVYEQYF. The CDR3 nucleotides read TGTGCCAGCAGCCAAGATCTGACTAGCGGGGTATACGAGCAGTACTTC.

The table lists this clonotype with many counts. V is TRBV7-2 and J is TRBJ2-3; maybe TRBD1 (7 bases). Trimming removed 2 bases from V and 4 bases from J, with 13 bases in between. The CDR3 loop spans 15 amino acids. Germline-derived CDR1 and CDR2 are SGHTA and FQGNSA. CDR3 in DNA: TGTGCCAGCAGCTTACAGGGGGGACTTTCAGATACGCAGTATTTT. Protein product: CASSLQGGLSDTQYF.

V gene TRBV15 combines with J gene TRBJ2-7; maybe TRBD2 (5 bases). V was clipped by 6 bases and J by 5 bases, with 17 bases between them. CDR3 length: 14 amino acids. Germline CDR1 is LNHNV and CDR2 is YYDKDF (reference sequence). CDR3 in amino acids: CATRDLSAVNEQYF. CDR3 DNA sequence: TGTGCCACCAGGGACCTTAGCGCTGTGAACGAGCAGTACTTC.

This clonotype was counted at least ten times. The rearrangement joins TRBV29-1 to TRBJ2-1; 9 nucleotides align to TRBD2. The V and J ends lost 4 bases and 9 bases, in that order; junction bases with no gene match: 10. Germline-derived CDR1 and CDR2 are SQVTM and ANQGSEA. The CDR3 sequence is 14 residues long. CDR3 in DNA: TGCAGCGTTGTCGGTAGCGGGGGTATCGGTGAGCAGTTCTTC. Translation gives CSVVGSGGIGEQFF.

This clonotype was observed a handful of times. The rearrangement uses TRBV3-1 and TRBJ1-3, with D hard to call. Germline CDR1 is LGHDT and CDR2 is YNNKEL (reference sequence). The CDR3 has 14 residues. The V and J ends lost 6 bases and 0 bases respectively, with 9 bases between them. The CDR3 DNA sequence: TGTGCCAGCAGGGCAGCGCACTCTGGAAACACCATATATTTT. Translated: CASRAAHSGNTIYF.